The clone carrying this T cell receptor (beta chain) came up a few times. The antigen is unknown. Germline CDR1 reads LNHDA; CDR2 reads SQIVND (reference sequence). The CDR3 runs to 15 residues. V was trimmed by 5 bases and J by 7 bases, leaving 18 bases between them. Amplification of TCR beta CDR3 regions was performed using RNA transcripts as template. Initially, a first-round RT-PCR of the TCR CDR3 employed the HTBI primer set. One entry per CDR3 protein, called by TCRdb with MiXCR from the multiplex PCR reads. The data hold under 800,000 distinct CDR3 sequences, with approximately 14% observed a single time. This specimen comes from a study of T cells in Graves' hyperthyroidism and ophthalmopathy. Study-level results: A median approximately 6.5 months before onset, the model predicted ophthalmopathy. The blood repertoire included most of the expanded thyroid clonotypes above 0.001.

Any patient presenting with uncontrolled infection, other autoimmune disease, pregnancy or lactation was left out. The sample was blood. V and J are TRBV19 and TRBJ1-5, with D possibly matching TRBD1 (6 bases). The sequence came from a young woman with Graves' hyperthyroidism. CDR3 sequence reads: CASSVQGGLGQPQHF. The CDR3 DNA reads TGTGCCAGTAGTGTACAGGGCGGATTGGGACAGCCCCAGCATTTT.